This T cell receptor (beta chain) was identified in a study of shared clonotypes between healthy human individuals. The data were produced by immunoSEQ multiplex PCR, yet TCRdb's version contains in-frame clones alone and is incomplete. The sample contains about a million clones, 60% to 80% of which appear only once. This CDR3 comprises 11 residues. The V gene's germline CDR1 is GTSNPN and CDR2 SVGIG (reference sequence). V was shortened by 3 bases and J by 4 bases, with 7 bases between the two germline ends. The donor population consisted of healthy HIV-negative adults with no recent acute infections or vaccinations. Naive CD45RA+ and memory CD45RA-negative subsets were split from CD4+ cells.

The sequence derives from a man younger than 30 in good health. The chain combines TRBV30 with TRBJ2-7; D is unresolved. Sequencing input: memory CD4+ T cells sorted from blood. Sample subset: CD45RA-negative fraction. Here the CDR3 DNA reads TGTGCCTGGAGCCACAAGTACGAGCAGTACTTC. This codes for CAWSHKYEQYF.